A single sample is the source of the 21 T cell receptor beta chains below, sequenced in a study of human T cells and chemical hapten exposure. Time point here: pre-sensitization, week 0. Treatment indicated: therapeutic diphenylcyclopropenone sensitization with weekly scalp DPC. Each CDR3 protein is one row after TCRdb ran MiXCR on the RACE reads. The sample records fewer than 350,000 distinct CDR3 sequences, 7.7% being singletons. The specimen comprised whole blood, sampled in connection with sensitization to the hapten diphenylcyclopropenone (DPC). These receptors were obtained from a young man with alopecia areata. Some clones in this sample may be carry-over from other donors' samples.

V is TRBV27 and J is TRBJ2-2; 12 nucleotides line up with TRBD1. Germline CDR1 MNHEY, CDR2 SMNVEV (reference sequence). Trimming took 2 bases from V and 5 from J; bases not matched to a gene: 6. There are 17 residues in the CDR3. CDR3: CASSLEPGQGATGELFF. The CDR3, as DNA: TGTGCCAGCAGTTTAGAGCCGGGACAGGGGGCGACCGGGGAGCTGTTTTTT.

Ten or more counts support this clonotype. This rearrangement joins TRBV12-3 or TRBV12-4 to TRBJ1-1; possibly TRBD1 for D (5 bases). The length of the CDR3 is 13 residues. Trimming took off 5 bases at V and 4 bases at J, with 11 bases between the two ends. The CDR3 protein is CASSQTAGTEAFF. The CDR3 DNA sequence: TGTGCCAGCAGTCAGACAGCGGGCACTGAAGCTTTCTTT.

This clonotype was seen repeatedly, ten times or more. The V call is TRBV7-3, the J call TRBJ1-2; D gene ambiguous. V gave up 2 bases and J gave up 2 bases, with 6 bases separating them. The CDR3 length is 13 residues. Germline CDR1 and CDR2: SGHTA and FQGTGA. The CDR3: CASSLWGNYGYTF. In DNA form, the CDR3 reads TGTGCCAGCAGCTTATGGGGAAACTATGGCTACACCTTC.

This clonotype was recorded at least ten times. This chain uses TRBV11-2 with TRBJ2-5, with D perhaps matching TRBD2 (5 bases). Germline CDR1 and CDR2: SGHAT and FQNNGV. With 5 bases removed from V and 0 bases from J, the gap between germline ends came to 13 bases. The CDR3 loop spans 15 amino acids. CDR3 loop: CASSTQDWYQETQYF. In DNA, the CDR3 is TGTGCCAGCAGCACCCAGGACTGGTACCAAGAGACCCAGTACTTC.

This clonotype was detected a few times. The chain combines TRBV5-1 with TRBJ2-3; maybe TRBD2 (6 bases). Trimming left V 2 bases short and J 2 bases short, with 12 bases between. Germline-derived CDR1 and CDR2 are SGHRS and YFSETQ. This CDR3 has 15 residues. This chain's CDR3 is CASSFADYTTDTQYF. The CDR3 nucleotides are TGCGCCAGCAGCTTTGCGGACTACACCACAGATACGCAGTATTTT.

This clonotype has a handful of counts. The V call is TRBV3-1, the J call TRBJ1-4; possibly TRBD1 for D (5 bases). The CDR3 consists of 17 residues. Germline assignment: CDR1 LGHDT and CDR2 YNNKEL (reference sequence). V gave up 0 bases and J gave up 2 bases, with 13 bases separating them. The CDR3: CASSQDTWGVTNEKLFF. The CDR3 DNA is TGTGCCAGCAGCCAAGATACATGGGGGGTCACTAATGAAAAACTGTTTTTT.

V and J are TRBV5-4 and TRBJ2-2, with D unresolved. The germline gives CDR1 SGHNT, CDR2 YYREEE (reference sequence). The CDR3 has 12 residues. V dropped 5 bases and J dropped 6 bases, with 8 bases sitting between them. The CDR3 bases are TGTGCCAGCAGGGTCATGCCCGGGGAGCTGTTTTTT. This translates into CASRVMPGELFF.

CDR3 protein: CASSLKGPTTSPLHF. Written as DNA, the CDR3 is TGTGCCAGCAGTTTGAAGGGACCGACTACTTCACCCCTCCACTTT. The chain joins TRBV28 to TRBJ1-6; possibly TRBD1 for D (5 bases). The CDR3 runs 15 residues. Germline lookup yields CDR1 MDHEN and CDR2 SYDVKM. The V gene lost 3 bases and the J gene lost 9 bases, with 15 bases spanning the gap.

Written as DNA, the CDR3 is TGTGCCAGCAGTTACTGGCGGGGGGGTGGAGATACGCAGTATTTT. Its translation is CASSYWRGGGDTQYF. V and J are TRBV6-5 and TRBJ2-3; 9 positions agree with TRBD2. The CDR3 runs 15 residues. The junction had 4 bases not matched to a gene; V was cut back by 1 base and J by 5 bases. Per germline, CDR1 MNHEY and CDR2 SVGAGI.

This clonotype was observed a handful of times. The V call is TRBV4-2, the J call TRBJ2-5; 16 bases line up with TRBD2. V was pared by 1 base and J by 5 bases, with 7 bases of the junction left unmatched. Germline CDR1 reads LGHNA; CDR2 reads YNFKEQ. This CDR3 comprises 18 residues. CDR3 residues: CASSQGGTSGGAGETQYF. The CDR3 DNA follows: TGTGCCAGCAGCCAAGGCGGGACTAGCGGGGGGGCCGGGGAGACCCAGTACTTC.

In its sample, this clonotype was seen many times. The DNA is omitted, as the CDR3 cannot be located on it reliably, and the CDR3 follows TCRdb's listing. V usage is TRBV27 and J usage is TRBJ2-1; no check of the table's D call, TRBD1, against the DNA was made. The CDR3 contains 17 residues when both ends are counted. Germline V lookup: CDR1 MNHEY, CDR2 SMNVEV (reference sequence). The CDR3 reads CASSSSIWTEPEDEQFF.

This clonotype has only a few counts. The chain combines TRBV6-5 with TRBJ2-5; the match to TRBD2 covers 9 bases. The germline V gene encodes CDR1 MNHEY and CDR2 SVGAGI. V shed 2 bases and J 4 bases; nucleotides not matched to a gene: 5. This CDR3 is built from 15 residues. The CDR3 DNA follows: TGTGCCAGCAGTTACCGGGCGGGGGGGCGAGAGACCCAGTACTTC. Amino acids: CASSYRAGGRETQYF.

The V and J genes are TRBV29-1 and TRBJ1-2; D possibly corresponds to TRBD1 (6 bases). Germline V gives CDR1 SQVTM, CDR2 ANQGSEA. Trimming pared 0 bases from V and 1 base from J, leaving 9 bases between. The CDR3 spans 14 residues. In DNA form, the CDR3 reads TGCAGCGTTGAAGAAGGACAGCTTAACTATGGCTACACCTTC. Its protein product is CSVEEGQLNYGYTF.

This clonotype showed up just a few times. V and J are TRBV7-6 and TRBJ2-2, with a weak D call TRBD1 (6 bases). This CDR3 spans 13 amino acids. Germline CDR1 reads SGHVS; CDR2 reads FNYEAQ. Trimming took 6 bases from V and 1 from J, leaving 6 bases between them. The CDR3: CASRQGNTGELFF. The CDR3 bases are TGTGCCAGCAGACAGGGGAACACCGGGGAGCTGTTTTTT.

The chain is built from TRBV14 and TRBJ1-1; TRBD1 might be the D (6 bases). This CDR3 spans 14 amino acids. In germline, CDR1 is SGHDN, CDR2 FVKESK. Trimming took 4 bases from V and 4 from J, leaving 13 bases between them. DNA for the CDR3: TGTGCCAGCAGCCGCCTACAGGGATCCACTGAAGCTTTCTTT. It yields the protein CASSRLQGSTEAFF.

The J gene is TRBJ2-7, the V gene TRBV6-5; 10 bases fit TRBD1. Germline CDR1 MNHEY, CDR2 SVGAGI. Losses at the gene ends were 6 bases for V and 3 bases for J; bases not matched to a gene: 17. The CDR3 loop spans 18 amino acids. The CDR3 DNA follows: TGTGCCAGCAGACCCACCGGGACAGGGGTCCTCGGGCGCTACGAGCAGTACGTC. This translates into CASRPTGTGVLGRYEQYV.

The chain joins TRBV24-1 to TRBJ2-1; TRBD1 is a possible D gene (6 bases). Germline V CDR1 and CDR2: KGHDR, SFDVKD. The V end was cut by 6 bases, the J end by 0 bases, with 8 bases between. The CDR3 runs to 14 residues. The CDR3 DNA reads TGTGCCACCAGTAGGGGGTACTCCTACAATGAGCAGTTCTTC. Translated: CATSRGYSYNEQFF.

This clonotype came up many times. The chain is built from TRBV4-3 and TRBJ1-1; the D is unclear. The V end lost 0 bases, the J end lost 4 bases, and 21 bases lay between the germline ends. This CDR3 spans 18 amino acids. CDR1 and CDR2 (germline): LGHNA, YSLEER. Here the CDR3 reads CASSQDRAGILLSTEAFF. CDR3 DNA: TGCGCCAGCAGCCAAGATCGGGCGGGGATTTTGCTTAGCACTGAAGCTTTCTTT.

The chain couples TRBV4-2 to TRBJ2-5, with D possibly called TRBD1 or TRBD2 (5 bases each). This CDR3 has 16 residues. CDR1 is LGHNA and CDR2 is YNFKEQ in the germline V gene. V was shortened by 0 bases and J by 0 bases, with 11 bases between the two germline ends. The CDR3 nucleotides read TGTGCCAGCAGCCAAGATGGGACGAAGAACCAAGAGACCCAGTACTTC. Protein: CASSQDGTKNQETQYF.

This clonotype was counted only a few times. The chain employs TRBV6-2 or TRBV6-3 and TRBJ1-6; D is ambiguous. The CDR3 spans 15 residues. The ends were cut back, 0 bases at V and 3 bases at J, with 6 bases in the middle. Germline assignment: CDR1 MNHEY and CDR2 SVGEGT. CDR3 DNA: TGTGCCAGCAGTTACTCGACAAGCTATAATTCACCCCTCCACTTT. Translated, it gives CASSYSTSYNSPLHF.

There are many counts of this clonotype. This sequence joins TRBV27 and TRBJ2-7, with 8 bases identical to TRBD1. The CDR3 loop spans 13 amino acids. The germline CDR1 and CDR2 sequences are MNHEY and SMNVEV (reference sequence). V trimming: 6 bases; J trimming: 2 bases; junction bases outside the gene matches: 3. CDR3 residues: CASSTDRAYEQYF. The DNA of the CDR3 is TGTGCCAGCAGCACGGACAGGGCCTACGAGCAGTACTTC.